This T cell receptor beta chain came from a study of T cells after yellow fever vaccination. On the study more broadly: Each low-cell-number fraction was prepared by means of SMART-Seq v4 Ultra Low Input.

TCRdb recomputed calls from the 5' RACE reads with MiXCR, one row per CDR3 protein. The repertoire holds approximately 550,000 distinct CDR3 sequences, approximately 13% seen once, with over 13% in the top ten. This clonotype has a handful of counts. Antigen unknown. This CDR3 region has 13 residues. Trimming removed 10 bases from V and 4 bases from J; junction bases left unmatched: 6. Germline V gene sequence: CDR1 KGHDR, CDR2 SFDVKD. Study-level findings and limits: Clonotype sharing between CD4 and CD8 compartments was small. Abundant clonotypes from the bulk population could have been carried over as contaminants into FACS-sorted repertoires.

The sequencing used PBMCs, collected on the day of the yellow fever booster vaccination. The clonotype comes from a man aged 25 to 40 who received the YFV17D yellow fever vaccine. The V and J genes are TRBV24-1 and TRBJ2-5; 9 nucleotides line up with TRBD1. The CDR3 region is CATGTGSPETQYF. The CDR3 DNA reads TGTGCCACAGGGACAGGGTCTCCAGAGACCCAGTACTTC.